This T cell receptor (beta chain) was recorded in a study of cytomegalovirus exposure and HLA in healthy donors (TCRdb year 2017). Concerning the study at large: A later analysis indicated that the 110 or so validation repertoires were generated on the platform also employed for the 650 to 850 repertoires of the first cohort. The aim of the study was to test whether cataloging public T cell receptors could identify signatures of past pathogen exposure. A separate validation cohort of over 95 different subjects was used in addition to the approximately 670-subject first cohort. To predict cytomegalovirus infection status, the study brought together high-throughput TCR immunosequencing, statistical association of individual TCRs with disease status, and machine learning.

Comment on this clone: Its antigen is currently not known. Per-nucleotide qualities are absent, and no much larger clonotype sits a single base away.

The donors belonged to the validation cohort of around 130 subjects, which was separate from the roughly 670-subject first cohort. Library method: the immunoSEQ multiplex PCR assay. The study's processing was this. A statistical classification framework was developed to diagnose cytomegalovirus status using the catalog of TCR beta chain sequences. TCRdb's version of the immuneACCESS table is confined to in-frame rearrangements and falls short of the full clone set. An unresolved V gene accounts for under half of the shortfall where checked; the remainder is of unknown origin. Clone size and V and J calls were adopted from that table, with D and trimming inferred from the DNA. A total of 150,000 or so clones appear in this sample, approximately 86% of them only once. The ten largest clones add up to 20% to 25% of the sample. The CDR3 runs 13 amino acids, cysteine and phenylalanine included. Just CDR3 DNA is preserved here, 39 bases in frame from base 1. The germline V gene (reference sequence) specifies WNHNN as CDR1 and SYGVQD as CDR2. V sheds 9 bases and J sheds 4 bases, leaving 15 bases between their ends.

Paper-wide results and their limitations: Cytomegalovirus status was reported to be diagnosed by the classifier with high specificity and sensitivity in both the original and validation cohorts. A later analysis found that TCRs clustered in the first cohort also tended to co-occur in the roughly 110 validation repertoires, with roughly 95% of cluster scores above 0. The study gave a list of 150 to 200 TCR beta chains associated with cytomegalovirus. The authors suggested that the approach could potentially be extended to other disease states and immunological phenotypes. A later analysis had no HLA typing for the validation cohort, so co-occurrence there was scored across all 110 or so repertoires. A few of the identified cytomegalovirus-associated TCR beta chains were confirmed in vitro to be specific for cytomegalovirus antigens. Most TCR sequences were seen in very few donors, while some public TCRs were found in many individuals.

Sequences were obtained from PBMCs. The rearrangement joined TRBV10-1 to TRBJ2-5, with a weak D call of TRBD2 (5 bases match). The receptor's source is a man younger than 35 in good health and CMV-seropositive. The DNA sequence follows: TGCGCCAGGCGGGCTGGCGGTTTAGAGACCCAGTACTTC. It codes for CARRAGGLETQYF.